This T cell receptor beta chain originates from a study of blood T cell repertoires in COVID-19. The germline CDR1 and CDR2 sequences are SGHRS and YFSETQ. The CDR3 contains 15 residues. The V end was cut by 3 bases, the J end by 5 bases, with 17 bases between. Assay: immunoSEQ multiplex PCR; the TCRdb copy retains only in-frame clones and omits some. The sample has approximately 110,000 clones; roughly 74% are singletons. This clone was counted between two and nine times. Sequencing was done on a sample of peripheral blood. The chain carries TRBV5-1 and TRBJ2-5; D may be TRBD2 (7 bases). The sequence came from a man older than 75 with COVID-19, enrolled during active disease. The CDR3, as DNA: TGCGCCAGCAGCTCGCCCGCGGGGGCAGGGGAGACCCAGTACTTC. Translation gives CASSSPAGAGETQYF.